The present T cell receptor (beta chain) was sequenced within a study of shared clonotypes between healthy human individuals (dated by TCRdb to 2020 to 2021). The study in broad terms: A couple of women and three men aged 18 to 49 years were included in the cohort. To estimate repertoire size and how much clonotype sharing occurs between individuals, the study deeply sequenced the blood TCR repertoires of five healthy adults. To increase sequencing depth and limit assay-specific biases, TCR repertoire library preparation and sequencing were carried out by different laboratories using diverse techniques. For each donor, CD4 naive and CD4 memory were each run on three plates, CD8 naive on two plates, and CD8 memory on one plate. Per donor, leukapheresis produced somewhere between about 0.9 and 9 billion PBMCs.

Paper-wide results and their limitations: Estimated clonotype richness was generally larger for naive than for memory subsets. Sampling was restricted to blood, and TCR repertoires in tissues likely differ from the TCR repertoires found in blood. Rarefaction of sorted-subset datasets indicated incomplete sequencing despite the large sequencing depth. The genetic and exposure-history diversity represented was limited by the small number of donors. Across a few donors, approximately 5% of naive CD4, over 3% of naive CD8, 2.3% of memory CD4, and about 0.4% of memory CD8 clonotypes were shared. Higher generation probabilities were observed for clonotypes shared by all four sorted-subset donors than for non-shared clonotypes. Based on pairwise subsampling, the degree of clonotype sharing among donors was expected to be affected by sequencing depth.

According to the germline V gene (reference sequence), CDR1 reads LNHNV and CDR2 reads YYDKDF. Counted from cysteine to phenylalanine, this CDR3 has 15 amino acids. Only CDR3 DNA is held: 45 bases, read in frame from base 1. The germline ends are 12 bases apart after V is trimmed by 0 bases and J by 3 bases. TCR CDR3 regions were amplified from genomic DNA by multiplex PCR using the deep immunoSEQ assay. Extracted genomic DNA from each cell subset was spread evenly across all wells of several immunoSEQ 96-well plates, with each plate serving as a replicate. For sorted subsets, each replicate PCR was loaded with roughly 190 ng genomic DNA, equivalent to 25,000 to 30,000 T cell genomes. Purified libraries were quantified with a Qubit 3.0 fluorometer, sized on a Bioanalyzer 2100, and re-quantified with the KAPA Library Quantification kit. Each immunoSEQ 96-well plate was sequenced on its own single-read 150-cycle Illumina NextSeq 550 flow cell. The authors' analysis ran thus. Because only junctional sequences without quality scores were contained in the immunoSEQ output, filtering matching that applied to full-length reads could not be performed. Sequences were annotated with PyIR, a Python wrapper for IgBLAST v1.9, and V/J genes and CDR3 were assigned using IMGT germline references. Any read was removed if the V/J assignment was weak (E-value above 1e-6), the CDR3 was missing, or the read contained stop codons, out-of-frame junctions, or ambiguous translated residues. V3J clonotypes were defined by identical inferred V gene, J gene, and CDR3 amino acid sequence. The percentage overlap between two repertoires was calculated by dividing the number of shared unique clonotypes by the size of the smaller repertoire. RTK rarefaction, the Chao1 estimator, and Recon v2.1 estimates of unobserved clonotypes were used to assess repertoire richness. OLGA was used to compute generation probabilities for all TCRbeta clonotypes that the gDNA method yielded from a handful of donors. Imported from immuneACCESS, the table was reduced by TCRdb to in-frame sequences with V and J called. These copies leave out some clones; in studies compared against another copy, an unresolved V gene accounts for under half, and the cause of the remainder is not known. That table supplies the V and J calls and clone size; D and trimming were determined from the DNA. In this sample the table shows roughly 2 million clones, over 85% of which occur a single time. Around 1.1% of the sample rests with the top ten.

CD8 naive samples were CD45RO-negative cells positively selected for CCR7, giving a CD45RA+CCR7+ population that excluded TemRA cells. Healthy HIV-negative adults with no recently reported acute infections or vaccinations were included as donors. Only Caucasian adults living in Nashville, Tennessee, USA were represented among the donors. After blood collection by leukapheresis, PBMCs were isolated using Ficoll-Histopaque density gradient centrifugation and then cryopreserved in the vapor phase of liquid nitrogen. Analytical flow cytometry was used to check the purity and quantity of every magnetically sorted T cell population. Genomic DNA was isolated from every sorted fraction and measured by UV absorbance on a Nanodrop 2000c. Comments on this clone: Its antigen is unknown. Base qualities are not provided; no much larger clone lies one nucleotide away.

This chain joins TRBV15 to TRBJ2-7; the best D guess is TRBD1, with 6 bases matching. The sequencing sample was made of naive CD8+ T cells sorted from blood. The cell subset or site label, as the study defines it: CD45RA+CCR7+. This sequence originates from a man aged 18 to 30 in good health. The CDR3 sequence is CATSRDEGVGYEQYF. The nucleotide sequence reads as follows: TGTGCCACCAGCAGAGATGAGGGGGTCGGCTACGAGCAGTACTTC.